The rows below give T cell receptor beta chains drawn from one sample of a study of blood T cell repertoires in COVID-19. The data were produced by immunoSEQ multiplex PCR, yet TCRdb's version contains in-frame clones alone and is incomplete. The table has about 280,000 clones, approximately 86% seen once; the top ten hold about 2.2%. The sample consisted of peripheral blood. These receptor sequences come from a woman aged 25 to 45 who had recovered from COVID-19. Both conserved end residues are trimmed from each CDR3.

V: TRBV2; J: TRBJ1-5; CDR3: ASSVEQGPNQPQH
V: TRBV27; J: TRBJ2-5; CDR3: ASSSGTSGMGETQY
V: TRBV4-2; J: TRBJ2-7; CDR3: ASSQGRAGAYEQY
V: TRBV6-6; J: TRBJ1-1; CDR3: ASRYTATGDTEAF
V: TRBV5-6; J: TRBJ2-7; CDR3: ASSLGLEHEQY
V: TRBV7-2; J: TRBJ1-5; CDR3: ASSLVGQAHQPQH
V: TRBV7-3; J: TRBJ2-2; CDR3: ASSVTPVGELF
V: TRBV6-4; J: TRBJ2-1; CDR3: ASSSNVGEQF
V: TRBV6-5; J: TRBJ2-2; CDR3: ASSPPGRGSGELF
V: TRBV28; J: TRBJ2-5; CDR3: ASSFPGTSGFQETQY
V: TRBV2; J: TRBJ2-2; CDR3: ASSGQGAHTGELF
V: TRBV18; J: TRBJ2-7; CDR3: ASSPGTGVREQY
V: TRBV6-5; J: TRBJ2-1; CDR3: ASSYDGKQF
V: TRBV28; J: TRBJ1-5; CDR3: ASVLGGVYSNQPQH
V: TRBV19; J: TRBJ2-7; CDR3: ASSISDSPPYEQY
V: TRBV4-2; J: TRBJ2-5; CDR3: ASSQDLESQY
V: TRBV5-1; J: TRBJ1-5; CDR3: ASSLEGGGIQPQH
V: TRBV14; J: TRBJ2-7; CDR3: ASSQDREQY
V: TRBV27; J: TRBJ1-2; CDR3: ASTSFTGNYGYT
V: TRBV9; J: TRBJ2-2; CDR3: ASSVDGSGGELF
V: TRBV2; J: TRBJ1-1; CDR3: ASRGNWVTEAF
V: TRBV3-1/TRBV3-2; J: TRBJ2-1; CDR3: ASSQVSVDEQF
V: TRBV5-1; J: TRBJ2-1; CDR3: ASSLDRGDEQF
V: TRBV2; J: TRBJ2-7; CDR3: ASSEETGSYEQY
V: TRBV7-2; J: TRBJ2-1; CDR3: ASIGNRGHGNEQF
V: TRBV2; J: TRBJ1-3; CDR3: ASSEGLGLYSGNTIY
V: TRBV29-1; J: TRBJ2-3; CDR3: SARTSGADTQY
V: TRBV19; J: TRBJ2-1; CDR3: ASGASSYNEQF
V: TRBV5-4; J: TRBJ1-3; CDR3: ASRPDRGAGNTIY
V: TRBV6-1; J: TRBJ2-7; CDR3: ASSEDRGRYEQY
V: TRBV6-5; J: TRBJ1-6; CDR3: ASMKGSYNSPLH
V: TRBV5-1; J: TRBJ2-1; CDR3: ASSLAVTQPNEQF
V: TRBV7-9; J: TRBJ1-2; CDR3: ASSANVGYT
V: TRBV16; J: TRBJ1-1; CDR3: ASSHSGQGDTEAF
V: TRBV5-1; J: TRBJ1-2; CDR3: ASSLISGNGGYT
V: TRBV20-1; J: TRBJ1-2; CDR3: SVLGAYGYT